These T cell receptor beta chains were read from a single sample in a study of blood T cell repertoires in COVID-19. Clones were sequenced by immunoSEQ multiplex PCR, and TCRdb holds only the in-frame ones, with some missing. The table has over 250,000 clones, around 85% seen once. Sequenced input: peripheral blood. The receptors derive from a woman aged 70-85 years with acute or convalescent COVID-19. The CDR3 runs from the conserved cysteine through the conserved F or W. D genes are given only for firm matches. Clone size is given for some rows only: seen once, a few or many times, or a class if the clone is expanded.

TRBV4-1	-	TRBJ2-7	-	TGCGCCAGCAGCGTTGACATAGCCTACGAGCAGTACTTC	CASSVDIAYEQYF
TRBV7-2	few	TRBJ1-2	-	TGTGCCAGCAGCCTGGGACTACTAGGGAGCTATGGCTACACCTTC	CASSLGLLGSYGYTF
TRBV5-1	few	TRBJ2-7	TRBD2	TGCGCCAGCAGCCCGCTCCTGGGGCGGGGGGTCGAGCAGTACTTC	CASSPLLGRGVEQYF
TRBV19	-	TRBJ2-7	-	TGTGCCAGTAGTAGTCAGGGCCTCTACGAGCAGTACTTC	CASSSQGLYEQYF
TRBV11-3	-	TRBJ1-1	-	TGTGCCAGCAGCGCAGGTTTCGGTGAAGCTTTCTTT	CASSAGFGEAFF
TRBV12-3/TRBV12-4	-	TRBJ1-2	-	TGTGCCAGCAAGCCCGCAGGCCCCTATGGCTACACCTTC	CASKPAGPYGYTF
TRBV3-1/TRBV3-2	few	TRBJ1-1	TRBD1	TGTGCCAGCAGCCGAACAGGGGTGAGACGCACTGAAGCTTTCTTT	CASSRTGVRRTEAFF
TRBV6-5	-	TRBJ2-7	TRBD2	TGTGCCAGCAGTCCAATTAGCGGGGGCACCTACGAGCAGTACTTC	CASSPISGGTYEQYF
TRBV5-8	-	TRBJ2-4	-	TGTGCCAGCAGCCTTAGTGTAGCCAAAAACATTCAGTACTTC	CASSLSVAKNIQYF
TRBV28	-	TRBJ2-1	TRBD2	TGTGCCAGCAGACGGGCGGCTAGCGGGATACTACAAGGTGAGCAGTTCTTC	CASRRAASGILQGEQFF
TRBV15	-	TRBJ2-7	-	TGTGCCACCAGAAGAAGACTAGATGCCGAGCAGTACTTC	CATRRRLDAEQYF
TRBV18	-	TRBJ1-1	TRBD1	TGTGCCAGCTCACAGATACAGGGGTTGAACACTGAAGCTTTCTTT	CASSQIQGLNTEAFF
TRBV5-1	many	TRBJ2-2	-	TGCGCCAGCAGCCTGGGTATATCGGGCACCGGGGAGCTGTTTTTT	CASSLGISGTGELFF
TRBV11-2	-	TRBJ2-1	TRBD2	TGTGCCAGCAGCTTAACCCTAGCGGGGGATCTTGAGCAGTTCTTC	CASSLTLAGDLEQFF
TRBV5-1	-	TRBJ1-2	-	TGCGCCAGCAGCTCTAGTATGGCTAACTATGGCTACACCTTC	CASSSSMANYGYTF
TRBV4-1	-	TRBJ1-6	-	TGCGCCAGCAGCCAATCTGTTGGAGTCTATCGACCCCTCCACTTT	CASSQSVGVYRPLHF
TRBV27	-	TRBJ1-6	-	TGTGCCAGCAGTTGGGGGGGGCAGCGCAATTCACCCCTCCACTTT	CASSWGGQRNSPLHF
TRBV30	-	TRBJ1-3	-	TGTGCCTGGACAGGGGTTTCTGGAAACACCATATATTTT	CAWTGVSGNTIYF
TRBV7-9	-	TRBJ2-3	-	TGTGCCAGCATGAGCTTCACAGATACGCAGTATTTT	CASMSFTDTQYF
TRBV7-8	-	TRBJ2-5	TRBD2	TGTGCCAGCAGCACATTGATTAGCGGGCGGTACCAAGAGACCCAGTACTTC	CASSTLISGRYQETQYF
TRBV7-9	-	TRBJ2-7	-	TGTGCCAGCAGCTTAGGTGGGCCCTACGAGCAGTACTTC	CASSLGGPYEQYF
TRBV5-6	-	TRBJ2-7	-	TGTGCCAGCTCCCCGATATCCCGGGGTGCCCCCGAGCAGTACTTC	CASSPISRGAPEQYF
TRBV5-1	-	TRBJ1-1	-	TGCGCCAGCAGCTTGGTGGGGGGAAACACTGAAGCTTTCTTT	CASSLVGGNTEAFF
TRBV30	-	TRBJ1-1	TRBD1	TGTGCCTGGACCAACAGACAGGGGACTGAAGCTTTCTTT	CAWTNRQGTEAFF
TRBV28	-	TRBJ1-5	TRBD1	TGTGCCAGCAGTTTGACTGGACAGGGTAACAATCAGCCCCAGCATTTT	CASSLTGQGNNQPQHF
TRBV30	once	TRBJ1-1	-	TGTGCCTGGAGTAAGGGGGTGCCCCCCGAAGCTTTCTTT	CAWSKGVPPEAFF
TRBV7-8	-	TRBJ1-1	-	TGTGCCAGCAGAGGGAGTGTCAACACTGAAGCTTTCTTT	CASRGSVNTEAFF
TRBV3-1/TRBV3-2	-	TRBJ1-2	-	TGTGCCAGCAGCCAAGGTGTGGCGGGCCGCGGCTACACCTTC	CASSQGVAGRGYTF
TRBV6-5	-	TRBJ2-7	-	TGTGCCAGCAGTTACTCTCTAACAGGGTACTACGAGCAGTACTTC	CASSYSLTGYYEQYF
TRBV24-1	-	TRBJ2-2	TRBD2	TGTGCCACCAGTGAGAGCGGGGTAAACACCGGGGAGCTGTTTTTT	CATSESGVNTGELFF
TRBV7-3	-	TRBJ1-1	-	TGTGCCAGCAGCTTAGATAACAGAAGTGAAGCTTTCTTT	CASSLDNRSEAFF
TRBV7-3	-	TRBJ2-2	-	TGTGCCAGCAGCTTGCCAGGTGGAACCGGGGAGCTGTTTTTT	CASSLPGGTGELFF